A selection of T cell receptor beta chains follows, all from one sample in a study of cytomegalovirus exposure and HLA in healthy donors. Data came from immunoSEQ multiplex PCR; TCRdb stores just in-frame clones and leaves some out. The table includes approximately 97,000 clones, roughly 80% detected once. Sequencing was done on a sample of PBMCs. These receptors were obtained from a man aged 40-55 years in good health and CMV-seronegative. Both conserved end residues are part of each CDR3. The order of the fields is D gene, clone size, J gene, V gene, CDR3 DNA, CDR3 protein. The D gene is left open where the match is weak. Clone size is stated in some rows and not others, as once, few, many or a class when expanded.

d_gene: -
abundance: -
j_gene: TRBJ2-7
v_gene: TRBV19
CDR3nt: TGTGCCAGTAGCTCACGGGACAATCCCTACGAGCAGTACTTC
CDR3aa: CASSSRDNPYEQYF

d_gene: -
abundance: -
j_gene: TRBJ2-1
v_gene: TRBV7-8
CDR3nt: TGTGCCAGCAGCCCTTCGACAGTCTACAATGAGCAGTTCTTC
CDR3aa: CASSPSTVYNEQFF

d_gene: TRBD2
abundance: -
j_gene: TRBJ2-7
v_gene: TRBV10-3
CDR3nt: TGTGCCATCAGTGAGTTAGGGGGACTAGCGGAATACGAGCAGTACTTC
CDR3aa: CAISELGGLAEYEQYF

d_gene: TRBD1
abundance: -
j_gene: TRBJ1-1
v_gene: TRBV11-1
CDR3nt: TGTGCCAGCAGCCCGGACAGGGAGTCCACTGAAGCTTTCTTT
CDR3aa: CASSPDRESTEAFF

d_gene: TRBD2
abundance: -
j_gene: TRBJ2-1
v_gene: TRBV5-4
CDR3nt: TGTGCCAGCAGCTTGGTCGTTTTAGCGGGGGCCTACAATGAGCAGTTCTTC
CDR3aa: CASSLVVLAGAYNEQFF

d_gene: TRBD1
abundance: -
j_gene: TRBJ2-1
v_gene: TRBV6-1
CDR3nt: TGTGCCAGCAGTGAAGACTGGACAGGGACCTACAATGAGCAGTTCTTC
CDR3aa: CASSEDWTGTYNEQFF

d_gene: TRBD1
abundance: -
j_gene: TRBJ1-2
v_gene: TRBV13
CDR3nt: TGTGCCAGCAGCCGGGACAGATTACAGAACTATGGCTACACCTTC
CDR3aa: CASSRDRLQNYGYTF

d_gene: -
abundance: few
j_gene: TRBJ1-2
v_gene: TRBV6-1
CDR3nt: TGTGCCAGCAGTGTATCTCCGGGGAGAGGCTACACCTTC
CDR3aa: CASSVSPGRGYTF

d_gene: TRBD2
abundance: -
j_gene: TRBJ2-2
v_gene: TRBV5-1
CDR3nt: TGCGCCAGCAGCTTTTGGGGACTAGGGGATAACACCGGGGAGCTGTTTTTT
CDR3aa: CASSFWGLGDNTGELFF

d_gene: -
abundance: once
j_gene: TRBJ2-7
v_gene: TRBV2
CDR3nt: TGTGCCAGCACATCGTTGCTAGTCTTTTACGAGCAGTACTTC
CDR3aa: CASTSLLVFYEQYF

d_gene: TRBD2
abundance: -
j_gene: TRBJ2-1
v_gene: TRBV5-6
CDR3nt: TGTGCCAGCAGCATTAGCGGGGGGCTCTACAATGAGCAGTTCTTC
CDR3aa: CASSISGGLYNEQFF

d_gene: TRBD1
abundance: -
j_gene: TRBJ2-7
v_gene: TRBV30
CDR3nt: TGTGCCTGGAGTCTCGGGACAGGGCCCTCCTACGAGCAGTACTTC
CDR3aa: CAWSLGTGPSYEQYF

d_gene: TRBD1
abundance: -
j_gene: TRBJ1-3
v_gene: TRBV5-4
CDR3nt: TGTGCCAGCAGCTTACCAACAGGGGGCTCTGGAAACACCATATATTTT
CDR3aa: CASSLPTGGSGNTIYF

d_gene: TRBD2
abundance: -
j_gene: TRBJ2-5
v_gene: TRBV2
CDR3nt: TGTGCCAGCAGTGAGACTAGCGGGGGGATGTACCAAGAGACCCAGTACTTC
CDR3aa: CASSETSGGMYQETQYF

d_gene: TRBD1
abundance: -
j_gene: TRBJ1-6
v_gene: TRBV6-5
CDR3nt: TGTGCCAGCAGTAGAGACAGGGATAATTCACCCCTCCACTTT
CDR3aa: CASSRDRDNSPLHF

d_gene: TRBD2
abundance: -
j_gene: TRBJ2-2
v_gene: TRBV19
CDR3nt: TGTGCCAGTAGTATCCTACTAGCGGGGGCGAACACCGGGGAGCTGTTTTTT
CDR3aa: CASSILLAGANTGELFF

d_gene: -
abundance: -
j_gene: TRBJ1-4
v_gene: TRBV4-1
CDR3nt: TGCGCCAGCAGCCAAGACAGGGAAGTGGGAAAACTGTTTTTT
CDR3aa: CASSQDREVGKLFF

d_gene: -
abundance: -
j_gene: TRBJ1-1
v_gene: TRBV1
CDR3nt: TGCACCAGCAGCCAATGGGACAGTGGGGGTTTGAACACTGAAGCTTTCTTT
CDR3aa: CTSSQWDSGGLNTEAFF